The clone carrying this T cell receptor beta chain has ten or more counts. Its target is unknown. The lymph nodes were axillary draining lymph nodes from breast cancer patients. These data belong to a study of breast tumors, draining lymph nodes, adjacent tissues. Findings and caveats of the study: Data only fit, rather than demonstrated, lymph node origin of most tumor T cells. Compared with basal-like, luminal-like tumors shared significantly more repertoire with nontumor tissue. Tumor TCR diversity was below lymph nodes but above nontumor tissue. Findings are consistent with lymph node origin and intratumoral expansion of most tumor T cells.

TCRdb reprocessed the multiplex PCR reads via MiXCR and lists one record per CDR3 protein. In the table there are about 230,000 distinct CDR3 sequences, 32% of which are singletons. Sequencing was done on a sample of axillary lymph node tissue. This sequence was found in a female donor with breast cancer. Some clones in this sample may be carry-over from other donors' samples.

CDR3 nucleotide sequence: TGCAGTGCTAGAGATTCGTACAGGGCGGGGGAGACCCAGTACTTC. Amino acids: CSARDSYRAGETQYF. The chain combines TRBV20-1 with TRBJ2-5; the D call may be TRBD1 or TRBD2 (6 bases each). Trimming shortened V by 0 bases and J by 5 bases, and 16 bases separated the two germline ends. The V gene's germline CDR1 is DFQATT and CDR2 SNEGSKA (reference sequence). This CDR3 is 15 amino acids long.